This record concerns one T cell receptor beta chain sequence. As yet, its antigen is unknown. It was with 60 Vbeta and 13 Jbeta primers that the PCR ran. Clones were read by immunoSEQ multiplex PCR, and TCRdb kept only the in-frame ones, dropping some. This sample has over 50,000 clones; approximately 71% occur once, and the top ten carry over 30%. Germline V gene data show CDR1 as MGHRA and CDR2 as YSYEKL. The ends were cut back, 0 bases at V and 5 bases at J, with 14 bases in the middle. The CDR3 spans 16 residues. The data are from a study of cytomegalovirus exposure and HLA in healthy donors. Overall study context: Of approximately 400 genotyped donors, around 84% clustered with self-reported Caucasian donors.

General study points: An analysis that was carried out later associated 17,000 or so TCR beta sequences with HLA alleles at 0.05 false discovery rate. Cytomegalovirus association was assigned to approximately 160 TCR beta chains. In a later analysis, a genetic analysis reported fewer productive-TCR N-insertions in an Asian-associated ancestry cluster than the cohort average.

The material sequenced was PBMCs. The chain links TRBV4-1 to TRBJ1-5, with no clear D. This sequence was found in a man aged 40-49 years in good health and CMV-seropositive. CDR3 loop: CASSQEGTEVDQPQHF. The CDR3 DNA sequence: TGCGCCAGCAGCCAAGAAGGTACAGAAGTCGATCAGCCCCAGCATTTT.